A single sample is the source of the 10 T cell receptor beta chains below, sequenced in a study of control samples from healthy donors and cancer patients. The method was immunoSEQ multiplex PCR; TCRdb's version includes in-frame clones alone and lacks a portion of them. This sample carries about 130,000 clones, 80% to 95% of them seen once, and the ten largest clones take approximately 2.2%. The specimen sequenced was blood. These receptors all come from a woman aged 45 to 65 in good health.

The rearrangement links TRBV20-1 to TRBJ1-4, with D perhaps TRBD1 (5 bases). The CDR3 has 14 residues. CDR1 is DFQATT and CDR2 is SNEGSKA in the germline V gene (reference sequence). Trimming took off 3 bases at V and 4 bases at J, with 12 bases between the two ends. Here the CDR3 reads CSASTGQGNEKLFF. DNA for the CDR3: TGCAGTGCTAGTACGGGGCAGGGTAATGAAAAACTGTTTTTT.

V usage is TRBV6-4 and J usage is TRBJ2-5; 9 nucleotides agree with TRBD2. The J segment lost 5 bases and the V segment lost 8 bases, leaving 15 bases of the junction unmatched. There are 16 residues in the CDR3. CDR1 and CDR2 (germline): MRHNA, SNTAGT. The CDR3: CASLPVGAGGTETQYF. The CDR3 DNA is TGTGCCAGCCTCCCGGTCGGAGCGGGAGGCACGGAGACCCAGTACTTC.

CDR3 sequence reads: CASSLSGFPYNEQFF. DNA of the CDR3: TGTGCCAGCAGCTTATCCGGGTTCCCCTACAATGAGCAGTTCTTC. This chain uses TRBV11-2 with TRBJ2-1; D remains ambiguous. Trimming left V 2 bases short and J 2 bases short, with 10 bases between. The CDR3 spans 15 residues. Germline CDR1 is SGHAT and CDR2 is FQNNGV.

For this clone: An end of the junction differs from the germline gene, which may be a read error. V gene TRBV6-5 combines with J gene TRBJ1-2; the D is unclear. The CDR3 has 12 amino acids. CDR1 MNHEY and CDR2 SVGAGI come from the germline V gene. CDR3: CASSYSGGRTFF. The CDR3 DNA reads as TGTGCCAGCAGTTACTCTGGAGGACGGACTTTCTTC.

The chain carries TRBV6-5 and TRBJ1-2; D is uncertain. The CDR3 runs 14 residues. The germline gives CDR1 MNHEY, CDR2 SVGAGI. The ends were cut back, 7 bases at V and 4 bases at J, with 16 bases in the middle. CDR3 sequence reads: CASTTQWGAYGYTF. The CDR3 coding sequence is TGTGCCAGCACCACTCAATGGGGAGCCTATGGCTACACCTTC.

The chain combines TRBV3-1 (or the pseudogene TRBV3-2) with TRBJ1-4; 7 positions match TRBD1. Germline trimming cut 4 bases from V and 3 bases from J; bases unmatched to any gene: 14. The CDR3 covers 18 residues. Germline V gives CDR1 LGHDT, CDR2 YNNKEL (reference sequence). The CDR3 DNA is TGTGCCAGCAGCCCGACGACGACAGGGACGGGGTCTAATGAAAAACTGTTTTTT. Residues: CASSPTTTGTGSNEKLFF.

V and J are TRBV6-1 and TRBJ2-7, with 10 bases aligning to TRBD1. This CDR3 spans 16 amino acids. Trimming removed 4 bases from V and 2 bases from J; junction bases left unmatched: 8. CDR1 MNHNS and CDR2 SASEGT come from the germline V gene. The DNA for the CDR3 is TGTGCCAGCAGTGCCCTCTCCGGGACAGGGGCCTACGAGCAGTACTTC. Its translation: CASSALSGTGAYEQYF.

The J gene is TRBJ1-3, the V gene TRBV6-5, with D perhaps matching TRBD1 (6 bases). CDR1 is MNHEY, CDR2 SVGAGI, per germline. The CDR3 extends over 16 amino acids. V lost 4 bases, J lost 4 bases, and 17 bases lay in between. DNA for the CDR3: TGTGCCAGCAGTTTGACAGGATTGGGGGGGGGAAACACCATATATTTT. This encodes CASSLTGLGGGNTIYF.

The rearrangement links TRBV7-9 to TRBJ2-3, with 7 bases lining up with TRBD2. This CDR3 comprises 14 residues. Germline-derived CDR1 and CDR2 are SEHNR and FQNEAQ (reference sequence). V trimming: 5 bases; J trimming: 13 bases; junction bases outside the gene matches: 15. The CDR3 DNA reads TGTGCCAGCAGCGACCTGGGGGGGACTCGCGGCAAGTATTTT. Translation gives CASSDLGGTRGKYF.

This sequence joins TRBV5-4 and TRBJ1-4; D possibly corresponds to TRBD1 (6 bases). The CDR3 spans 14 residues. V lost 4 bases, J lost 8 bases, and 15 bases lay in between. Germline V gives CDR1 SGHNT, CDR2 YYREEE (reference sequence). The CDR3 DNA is TGTGCCAGCAGCGTGCAGGGGTATAGGGAAAAACTGTTTTTT. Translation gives CASSVQGYREKLFF.